One sample yielded the 2 T cell receptor beta chains listed below, sequenced in a study of T cells in Graves' hyperthyroidism and ophthalmopathy. Researchers amplified the TCR beta CDR3 regions from RNA transcripts. HTBI primers were used for first-round RT-PCR of the TCR CDR3. TCRdb passed the multiplex PCR reads through MiXCR, listing each CDR3 protein once. Of hundreds of thousands of distinct CDR3 sequences listed, around 15% are singletons. The sample taken for sequencing was blood. These receptor sequences come from a woman in her twenties or thirties with Graves' hyperthyroidism.

This clonotype was seen ten or more times. V usage is TRBV20-1 and J usage is TRBJ2-7; the D is unclear. V lost 0 bases to trimming and J lost 6 bases, with 9 bases between them. Germline V lookup: CDR1 DFQATT, CDR2 SNEGSKA (reference sequence). This CDR3 is 12 amino acids long. This CDR3 reads CSARDLSREQYF. CDR3 bases: TGCAGTGCTAGAGATTTGAGCCGCGAGCAGTACTTC.

This clonotype occurred many times. The chain links TRBV2 to TRBJ1-5; 7 positions agree with TRBD1. V was pared by 7 bases and J by 7 bases, with 13 bases of the junction left unmatched. Germline loops: CDR1 SNHLY, CDR2 FYNNEI. The CDR3 covers 15 residues. The CDR3 nucleotides read TGTGCCAGCACCCTCAACAGGGGAGGGGAACAGCCCCAGCATTTT. Amino acids: CASTLNRGGEQPQHF.